This T cell receptor (beta chain) is from a study of graft-versus-host responses after intestinal transplantation. Overall study: Tacrolimus and steroids were given for three to four years to all recipients after anti-thymocyte globulin induction.

A note on this clone: The antigen remains undetermined.

Whole-study results and caveats: High graft-versus-host to host-versus-graft T cell clonal ratios marked allografts of patients with graft-donor macrochimerism. Levels of circulating GvH clones at their peak were associated with early post-transplant HvG declines. Detected in recipient marrow were GvH clones, some of which were first observed in ileum or blood.

The CDR3 consists of 15 residues. Trimming took 5 bases from V and 2 from J, leaving 14 bases between them. Germline V gives CDR1 SGHAT, CDR2 FQNNGV. Measured with immunoSEQ multiplex PCR; TCRdb has only the in-frame clones, and not every one. This table has some 100,000 clones, over 75% appearing once. Source: unstimulated CD4+ T cells sorted from spleen or lymph node cells, taken before transplant. The TCR comes from a human donor who was the organ donor for an intestinal transplant. The V gene is TRBV11-2, the J gene TRBJ2-3; D possibly corresponds to TRBD2 (6 bases). CDR3 sequence: CASSPSGLPTDTQYF. The DNA of the CDR3 is TGTGCCAGCAGCCCCAGCGGGCTCCCCACAGATACGCAGTATTTT.